Presented here are 3 T cell receptor beta chains from one specimen sequenced in a study of blood T cell repertoires in COVID-19. Only in-frame clones appear in the TCRdb table, and some are missing; sequencing was by immunoSEQ multiplex PCR. The data contain roughly 230,000 clones, around nine tenths of them singletons. The sequencing input was PBMCs or T cells enriched from blood (not recorded which). These receptors were taken from a woman under 40 with acute COVID-19.

CDR3 coding DNA: TGTGCCAGCAGCAAAGGGGCCAGCTCTGGAAACACCATATATTTT. Translated, it gives CASSKGASSGNTIYF. The chain couples TRBV21-1 to TRBJ1-3; the table's TRBD1 call for D was not verified on the DNA. TRBV21-1 is a pseudogene segment. The CDR3 totals 15 residues.

The CDR3 DNA sequence: TGTGCCAGCACCCTTACAGGGGTGACCACTGAAGCTTTCTTT. Translation: CASTLTGVTTEAFF. J is TRBJ1-1 and V is TRBV6-5; 7 bases agree with TRBD1. The germline V gene has CDR1 MNHEY and CDR2 SVGAGI. The CDR3 extends over 14 amino acids. Trimming took 7 bases from V and 4 from J; bases not matched to a gene: 9.

This sequence joins TRBV24-1 and TRBJ2-3; tentative D call: TRBD2 (6 bases). V lost 6 bases, J lost 2 bases, and 14 bases lay in between. The CDR3 is made up of 15 amino acids. CDR1 and CDR2 from the germline V gene are KGHDR and SFDVKD. The DNA of the CDR3 is TGTGCCACCAGTTCCGGGACTTTAGCCACAGATACGCAGTATTTT. Its translation: CATSSGTLATDTQYF.